Sequencing of this T cell receptor (beta chain) was carried out in a study of CD8 T cells in ankylosing spondylitis. Broader study findings: What seemed typical of ankylosing spondylitis blood was a TCR beta motif built from under 10 highly homologous variants.

The sample holds many counts of this clonotype. No antigen is known for it. In making TCR beta libraries, quantitative 5'-RACE with molecular barcodes was used. TCRdb reprocessed the 5' RACE reads with MiXCR, giving one entry per CDR3 protein. The sample gives some 140,000 distinct CDR3 sequences, 5.5% to 7.5% of which show up once; about an eighth is in the top ten. The V gene's germline CDR1 is SNHLY and CDR2 FYNNEI. V trimming: 7 bases; J trimming: 4 bases; junction bases outside the gene matches: 8. The length of the CDR3 is 14 residues. The clonotype was recovered from a female donor with ankylosing spondylitis or in good health (not recorded which). Sequenced input: blood, either unsorted or a sorted T cell fraction (not recorded which). The chain uses TRBV2 and TRBJ2-3; 7 nucleotides align to TRBD2. Here the CDR3 reads CASTLRLAADTQYF. The CDR3 coding sequence is TGTGCCAGCACCCTAAGACTAGCTGCAGATACGCAGTATTTT.